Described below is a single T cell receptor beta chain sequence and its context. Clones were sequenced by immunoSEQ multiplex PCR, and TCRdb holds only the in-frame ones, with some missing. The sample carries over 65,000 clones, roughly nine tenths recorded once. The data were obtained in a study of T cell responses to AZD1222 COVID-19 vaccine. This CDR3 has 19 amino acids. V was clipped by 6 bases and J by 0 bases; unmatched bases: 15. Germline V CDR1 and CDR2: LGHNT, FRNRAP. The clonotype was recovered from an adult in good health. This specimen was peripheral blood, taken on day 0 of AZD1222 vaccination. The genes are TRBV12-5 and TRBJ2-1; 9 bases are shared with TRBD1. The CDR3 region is CASGTGQGKAESSYNEQFF. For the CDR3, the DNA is TGTGCTAGTGGAACGGGACAGGGTAAAGCGGAAAGCTCCTACAATGAGCAGTTCTTC.